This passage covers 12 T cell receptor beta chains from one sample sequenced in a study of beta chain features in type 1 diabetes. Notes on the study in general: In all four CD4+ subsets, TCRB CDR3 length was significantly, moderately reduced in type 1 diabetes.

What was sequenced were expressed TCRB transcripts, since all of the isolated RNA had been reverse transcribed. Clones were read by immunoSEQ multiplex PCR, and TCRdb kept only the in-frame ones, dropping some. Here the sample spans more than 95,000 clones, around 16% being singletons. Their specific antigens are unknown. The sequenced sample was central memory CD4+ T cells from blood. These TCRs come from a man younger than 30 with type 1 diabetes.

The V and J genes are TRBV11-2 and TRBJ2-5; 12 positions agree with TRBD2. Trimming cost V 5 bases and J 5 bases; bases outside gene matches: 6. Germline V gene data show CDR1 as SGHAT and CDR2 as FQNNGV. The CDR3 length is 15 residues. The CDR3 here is CASSETTSGSETQYF. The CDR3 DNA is TGTGCCAGCAGCGAAACGACTAGCGGGAGTGAGACCCAGTACTTC.

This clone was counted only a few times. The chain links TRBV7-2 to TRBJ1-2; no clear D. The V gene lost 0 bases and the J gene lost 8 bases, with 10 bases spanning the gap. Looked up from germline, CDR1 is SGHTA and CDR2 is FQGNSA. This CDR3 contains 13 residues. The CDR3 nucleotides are TGTGCCAGCAGCTTAGCAGCAATGACCGGCTACACCTTC. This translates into CASSLAAMTGYTF.

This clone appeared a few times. CDR3 sequence: CASSLAAQTGLNNEQFF. DNA for the CDR3: TGTGCCAGCAGCTTAGCGGCCCAGACGGGGCTAAACAATGAGCAGTTCTTC. This chain connects TRBV7-2 to TRBJ2-1, with D perhaps assigned TRBD1 or TRBD2 (5 bases each). V dropped 0 bases and J dropped 5 bases, with 17 bases sitting between them. CDR1 SGHTA and CDR2 FQGNSA come from the germline V gene. This CDR3 region has 17 residues.

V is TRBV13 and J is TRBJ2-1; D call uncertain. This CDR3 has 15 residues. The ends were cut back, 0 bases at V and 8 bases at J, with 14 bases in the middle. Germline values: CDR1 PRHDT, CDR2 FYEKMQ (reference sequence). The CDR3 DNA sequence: TGTGCCAGCAGCTTAGGCCGAGGTAGCTTGGATGAGCAGTTCTTC. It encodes CASSLGRGSLDEQFF.

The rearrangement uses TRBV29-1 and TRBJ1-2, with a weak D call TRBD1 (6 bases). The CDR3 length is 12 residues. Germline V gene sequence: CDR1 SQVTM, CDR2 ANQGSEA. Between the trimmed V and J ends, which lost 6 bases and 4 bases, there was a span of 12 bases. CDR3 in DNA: TGCAGCGTCGATACAGGGACCTATGGCTACACCTTC. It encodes CSVDTGTYGYTF.

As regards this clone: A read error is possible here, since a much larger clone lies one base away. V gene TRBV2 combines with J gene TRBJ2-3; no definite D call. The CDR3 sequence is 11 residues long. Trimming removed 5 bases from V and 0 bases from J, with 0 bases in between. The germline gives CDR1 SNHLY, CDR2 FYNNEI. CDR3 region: CASSSTDTQYF. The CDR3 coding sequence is TGTGCCAGCAGTAGCACAGATACGCAGTATTTT. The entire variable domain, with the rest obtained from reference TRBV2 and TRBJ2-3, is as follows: EPEVTQTPSHQVTQMGQEVILRCVPISNHLYFYWYRQILGQKVEFLVSFYNNEISEKSEIFDDQFSVERPDGSNFTLKIRSTKLEDSAMYFCASSSTDTQYFGPGTRLTVL.

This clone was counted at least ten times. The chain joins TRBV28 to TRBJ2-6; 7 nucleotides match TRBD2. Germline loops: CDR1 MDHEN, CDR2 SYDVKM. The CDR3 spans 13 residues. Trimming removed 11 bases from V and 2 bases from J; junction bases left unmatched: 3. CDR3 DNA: TGTGCCGCGGGGGTGCCTGGGGCCAACGTCCTGACTTTC. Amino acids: CAAGVPGANVLTF.

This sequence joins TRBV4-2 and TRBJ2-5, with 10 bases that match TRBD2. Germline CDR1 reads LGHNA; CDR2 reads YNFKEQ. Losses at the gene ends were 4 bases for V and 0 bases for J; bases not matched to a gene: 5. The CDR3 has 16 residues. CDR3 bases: TGTGCCAGCAGCCTGACACTAGCGGGGAACCAAGAGACCCAGTACTTC. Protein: CASSLTLAGNQETQYF.

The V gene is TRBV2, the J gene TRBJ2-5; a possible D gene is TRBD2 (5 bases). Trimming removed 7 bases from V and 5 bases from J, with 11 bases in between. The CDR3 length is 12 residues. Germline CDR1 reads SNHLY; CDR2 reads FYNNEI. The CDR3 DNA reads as TGTGCCAGCAACCCCGGCGGGGAGACCCAGTACTTC. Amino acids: CASNPGGETQYF.

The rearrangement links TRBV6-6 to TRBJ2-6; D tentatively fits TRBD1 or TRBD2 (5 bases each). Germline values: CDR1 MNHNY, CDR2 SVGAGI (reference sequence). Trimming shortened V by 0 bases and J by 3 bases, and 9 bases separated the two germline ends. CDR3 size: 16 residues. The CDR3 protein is CASSYSGRSGANVLTF. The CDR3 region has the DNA TGTGCCAGCAGTTACTCGGGACGCAGTGGGGCCAACGTCCTGACTTTC.

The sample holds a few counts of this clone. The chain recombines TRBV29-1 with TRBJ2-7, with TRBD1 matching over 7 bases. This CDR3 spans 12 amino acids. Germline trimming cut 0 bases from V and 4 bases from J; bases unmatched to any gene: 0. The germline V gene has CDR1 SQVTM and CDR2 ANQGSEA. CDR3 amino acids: CSVEETGYEQYF. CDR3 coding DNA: TGCAGCGTTGAAGAGACAGGGTACGAGCAGTACTTC.

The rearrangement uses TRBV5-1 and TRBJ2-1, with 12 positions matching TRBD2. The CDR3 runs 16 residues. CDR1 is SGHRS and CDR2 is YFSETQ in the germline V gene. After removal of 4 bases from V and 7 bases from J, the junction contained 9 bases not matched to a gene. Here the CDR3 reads CASSPPGLAGGNEQFF. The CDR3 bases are TGCGCCAGCAGCCCTCCGGGACTAGCGGGCGGGAATGAGCAGTTCTTC. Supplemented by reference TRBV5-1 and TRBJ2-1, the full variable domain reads KAGVTQTPRYLIKTRGQQVTLSCSPISGHRSVSWYQQTPGQGLQFLFEYFSETQRNKGNFPGRFSGRQFSNSRSEMNVSTLELGDSALYLCASSPPGLAGGNEQFFGPGTRLTVL.